This entry describes one T cell receptor beta chain. Sequencing of TCR beta covered CD8+ and CD4+ T cells obtained from blood. Included as multiple sclerosis controls were treatment-naive patients who had stable or active relapsing-remitting disease. Both CD4+ and CD8+ T cells were negatively isolated, and TEMRA cells underwent FACS enrichment. The data belong to a study of CD8 T cells in Susac syndrome. The authors reverse transcribed 0.5 to 1 ug RNA with random hexamers. The authors amplified TCR beta CDR3 across 54 Vbeta and 13 Jbeta using immunoSEQ multiplex PCR. A single record per CDR3 protein comes from TCRdb applying MiXCR to the immunoSEQ multiplex PCR reads. The table lists 400,000 to 550,000 distinct CDR3 sequences, around 85% of them singletons, with 0.09% to 0.15% in the top ten. Trimming took 0 bases from V and 9 from J, leaving 13 bases between them. There are 15 residues in the CDR3. CDR1 and CDR2 (germline): SGHNT, YYREEE (reference sequence).

V gene TRBV5-4 combines with J gene TRBJ1-6, with D unclear. The sample consisted of CD8+ T cells from PBMCs. The TCR was taken from a human donor with multiple sclerosis. Here the CDR3 reads CASSLDGSHGSPLHF. In DNA, the CDR3 is TGTGCCAGCAGCTTGGACGGAAGCCACGGTTCACCCCTCCACTTT. Complete variable domain (other parts from reference TRBV5-4 and TRBJ1-6): ETGVTQSPTHLIKTRGQQVTLRCSSQSGHNTVSWYQQALGQGPQFIFQYYREEENGRGNFPPRFSGLQFPNYSSELNVNALELDDSALYLCASSLDGSHGSPLHFGNGTRLTVT.